These T cell receptor beta chains were read from a single sample in a study of CD8+ T cells in alopecia areata. Some clones are missing from TCRdb's copy, which holds only in-frame ones; the method was immunoSEQ multiplex PCR. This table has over 100,000 clones, about 50% appearing once. Sequencing was performed on CD8+ T cells sorted from blood, taken at week 0. All receptors derive from a human donor with alopecia areata. Each CDR3 is given with its conserved first and last residue. Fields, in order: clone size, V gene, J gene, D gene, CDR3 protein, CDR3 DNA. A D gene is named only where the DNA matches it firmly. Rows give clone size only sometimes, using once, few, many, or a class for an expanded clone.

.	TRBV7-2	TRBJ1-2	TRBD1	CASSAPFGDRAKGYTF	TGTGCCAGCAGCGCCCCGTTTGGCGACAGGGCCAAGGGCTACACCTTC
.	TRBV29-1	TRBJ1-2	.	CSVEMLPANYGYTF	TGCAGCGTTGAGATGCTTCCAGCTAACTATGGCTACACCTTC
.	TRBV11-2	TRBJ2-1	TRBD2	CASSLAGGSYNEQFF	TGTGCCAGCAGCTTGGCGGGGGGCTCCTACAATGAGCAGTTCTTC
.	TRBV19	TRBJ2-1	.	CASNPGAYNEQFF	TGTGCCAGTAATCCAGGCGCCTACAATGAGCAGTTCTTC
.	TRBV6-1	TRBJ2-1	TRBD2	CASIGLDNEQFF	TGTGCCAGCATTGGACTAGACAATGAGCAGTTCTTC
few	TRBV27	TRBJ2-3	.	CASSLAGRGFTDTQYF	TGTGCCAGCAGTTTAGCGGGGAGAGGCTTCACAGATACGCAGTATTTT
.	TRBV5-6	TRBJ2-1	.	CASSLRQYNNEQFF	TGTGCCAGCAGCTTAAGGCAGTATAACAATGAGCAGTTCTTC
.	TRBV4-2	TRBJ2-3	.	CASSQDVAGTVTDTQYF	TGTGCCAGCAGCCAAGATGTGGCGGGGACCGTCACAGATACGCAGTATTTT
once	TRBV5-4	TRBJ2-7	TRBD1	CASSSGQGGSYEQYF	TGTGCCAGCAGCTCGGGACAGGGTGGTTCCTACGAGCAGTACTTC
.	TRBV23-1	TRBJ1-2	.	CARRPCYGYTF	TGCGCCAGACGCCCGTGCTATGGCTACACCTTC
few	TRBV12-5	TRBJ1-5	.	CASGQDGNQPQHF	TGTGCTAGTGGGCAGGACGGCAATCAGCCCCAGCATTTT
few	TRBV9	TRBJ1-3	.	CASSPTPAYTIYF	TGTGCCAGCAGCCCCACCCCGGCCTACACCATATATTTT
.	TRBV2	TRBJ2-5	.	CASNDPLARETQYF	TGTGCCAGCAACGACCCACTAGCAAGGGAGACCCAGTACTTC
.	TRBV27	TRBJ1-6	TRBD1	CASTRDRGLGNSPLHF	TGTGCCAGCACCCGGGACAGGGGGCTAGGTAATTCACCCCTCCACTTT
.	TRBV7-9	TRBJ1-1	.	CASSLFPRNTEAFF	TGTGCCAGCAGCTTATTCCCGAGGAACACTGAAGCTTTCTTT
few	TRBV7-9	TRBJ2-4	.	CASSLSGAKNIQYF	TGTGCCAGCAGCTTATCAGGAGCCAAAAACATTCAGTACTTC
once	TRBV11-2	TRBJ2-5	TRBD1	CASSPQTGQGQETQYF	TGTGCCAGCAGCCCGCAAACGGGACAGGGTCAAGAGACCCAGTACTTC
.	TRBV15	TRBJ1-2	.	CATTLGSDYGYTF	TGTGCTACCACCCTGGGTTCCGACTATGGCTACACCTTC
once	TRBV5-6	TRBJ2-7	.	CASSEGPEQYF	TGTGCCAGCAGCGAGGGACCCGAGCAGTACTTC
.	TRBV27	TRBJ2-7	.	CASALGPHEQYF	TGTGCCAGCGCCTTGGGTCCACACGAGCAGTACTTC
.	TRBV7-9	TRBJ1-5	TRBD1	CASSTTDRADQPQHF	TGTGCCAGCAGCACTACGGACAGGGCGGATCAGCCCCAGCATTTT
few	TRBV11-2	TRBJ2-2	.	CASSLVGATGELFF	TGTGCCAGCAGCTTAGTAGGGGCGACCGGGGAGCTGTTTTTT
many	TRBV5-1	TRBJ2-7	.	CASSLTESYEQYF	TGCGCCAGCAGCTTGACGGAAAGCTACGAGCAGTACTTC
.	TRBV5-6	TRBJ1-5	.	CASSLASGALAQHF	TGTGCCAGCAGCTTGGCCAGCGGTGCTCTTGCCCAGCATTTT
.	TRBV27	TRBJ2-7	.	CASSLRLEGRSYEQYF	TGTGCCAGCAGTTTAAGGCTTGAGGGGCGATCCTACGAGCAGTACTTC
.	TRBV5-1	TRBJ1-1	.	CASSLGRGKTEAFF	TGCGCCAGCAGCCTAGGTCGGGGGAAGACTGAAGCTTTCTTT
few	TRBV29-1	TRBJ2-1	TRBD2	CSVKLAGYYNEQFF	TGCAGCGTTAAACTAGCGGGGTACTACAATGAGCAGTTCTTC
.	TRBV7-9	TRBJ2-3	.	CASSLQTSSTDTQYF	TGTGCCAGCAGCCTACAGACGTCTAGCACAGATACGCAGTATTTT
few	TRBV29-1	TRBJ1-2	.	CSVERFQSGYTF	TGCAGCGTTGAAAGGTTCCAGAGTGGCTACACCTTC
.	TRBV27	TRBJ2-7	TRBD1	CASSLLTGPSYEQYF	TGTGCCAGCAGTTTATTGACAGGGCCAAGCTACGAGCAGTACTTC
.	TRBV30	TRBJ1-1	.	CAWTTDAEAFF	TGTGCCTGGACAACGGACGCTGAAGCTTTCTTT
.	TRBV7-8	TRBJ2-3	TRBD2	CATSGISNTDTQYF	TGTGCCACCAGCGGGATATCCAACACAGATACGCAGTATTTT
.	TRBV7-9	TRBJ2-5	.	CASSLVGPQETQYF	TGTGCCAGCAGCTTAGTTGGGCCGCAAGAGACCCAGTACTTC
.	TRBV6-5	TRBJ1-1	.	CASSRSYTEAFF	TGTGCCAGCAGCAGGTCTTACACTGAAGCTTTCTTT
few	TRBV27	TRBJ2-6	.	CASSSLHLSGANVLTF	TGTGCCAGCAGTTCACTCCACCTCTCTGGGGCCAACGTCCTGACTTTC
.	TRBV30	TRBJ1-2	.	CAWVPTGLLDVGHTF	TGTGCCTGGGTCCCGACAGGACTCCTAGACGTCGGCCACACCTTC
.	TRBV27	TRBJ2-1	.	CASSFGHGNEQFF	TGTGCCAGCAGTTTTGGACATGGAAATGAGCAGTTCTTC
few	TRBV5-6	TRBJ2-4	.	CASSFQENIQYF	TGTGCCAGCAGCTTCCAGGAAAACATTCAGTACTTC
.	TRBV27	TRBJ2-7	.	CASSLFHGAYEQYF	TGTGCCAGCAGTTTATTCCACGGAGCCTACGAGCAGTACTTC
many	TRBV5-1	TRBJ2-1	.	CASRYRDSYNEQFF	TGCGCCAGCAGGTACCGGGACTCCTACAATGAGCAGTTCTTC
.	TRBV25-1	TRBJ2-7	TRBD1	CASSAGGRGYEQYF	TGTGCCAGCAGTGCAGGGGGCCGGGGCTACGAGCAGTACTTC
.	TRBV7-9	TRBJ1-2	TRBD1	CASSFTGTGPNYGYTF	TGTGCCAGCAGCTTTACCGGGACAGGGCCTAACTATGGCTACACCTTC
.	TRBV2	TRBJ1-2	TRBD1	CASRAGQPYGYTF	TGTGCCAGCAGAGCGGGACAGCCCTATGGCTACACCTTC
.	TRBV6-5	TRBJ2-2	.	CASSYAGVTGELFF	TGTGCCAGCAGTTACGCAGGGGTCACCGGGGAGCTGTTTTTT